One and the same sample provided the 9 T cell receptor beta chains below, sequenced in a study of T cell repertoires in cytomegalovirus infection (dated by TCRdb to the late 2010s). The treatment or condition label, as the study defines it: in vitro stimulation with specific CMV peptide epitopes to enrich CMV-specific T cells. These TCRs are of unknown antigen specificity. These reads were obtained on an Illumina HiSeq 1500. The public reads were reanalyzed by TCRdb: fastp trimming at Q25, MiXCR alignment, in-frame beta chains only. Merged by CDR3 protein, the rows form single entries marked with the most common genes and DNA. Across this sample there are around 770,000 distinct CDR3 sequences, with around 29% seen only once. Around 13% of the sample is taken by the ten largest. The sample consisted of cultured CD8+ T cells from PBMCs, taken from culture after CMV antigen stimulation. The source is a human donor in good health (CMV status not recorded). Some clones in this sample may be carry-over from other donors' samples.

This clonotype showed up just a few times. CDR3 protein: CASSKTPGGHSEKLFF. CDR3 nucleotides: TGTGCCAGCAGTAAAACCCCCGGGGGGCACAGTGAAAAACTGTTTTTT. The J gene is TRBJ1-4, the V gene TRBV6-5; weak D call: TRBD1 (6 bases). Looked up from germline, CDR1 is MNHEY and CDR2 is SVGAGI. V lost 5 bases and J 7 bases, leaving 20 bases between the germline ends. This CDR3 region has 16 residues.

The genes are TRBV7-6 and TRBJ2-5; TRBD2 matches at 14 bases. CDR3 size: 17 residues. Germline V gene data show CDR1 as SGHVS and CDR2 as FNYEAQ. The trim removed 5 bases at V and 5 bases at J, leaving 10 bases unmatched. The DNA for the CDR3 is TGTGCCAGCAGCCCCCCGGGGGGACTAGCGGGGGCTGAGACCCAGTACTTC. Translated, it gives CASSPPGGLAGAETQYF.

In DNA, the CDR3 is TGTGCCAGCAGTGAAGGAGTCGGAAGGCAGGCCGGGCTCTGGGAGCAGTACGTC. Protein product: CASSEGVGRQAGLWEQYV. This rearrangement joins TRBV6-1 to TRBJ2-7; no clear D. CDR1 and CDR2 (germline): MNHNS, SASEGT. This CDR3 has 18 amino acids. V was trimmed by 1 base and J by 7 bases, leaving 26 bases between them.

V is TRBV5-1 and J is TRBJ2-7; 9 nucleotides agree with TRBD1. This CDR3 spans 15 amino acids. V gave up 3 bases and J gave up 1 base; unmatched junction bases: 5. CDR1 SGHRS and CDR2 YFSETQ come from the germline V gene. The CDR3 nucleotides read TGCGCCAGCAGCTACCGGGACAGGGTTTCCTACGAGCAGTACTTC. Amino acids: CASSYRDRVSYEQYF.

The V gene is TRBV10-3, the J gene TRBJ2-7; the D gene is possibly TRBD1 (6 bases). V shed 3 bases and J shed 0 bases, with 9 bases lying between them. The germline gives CDR1 ENHRY, CDR2 SYGVKD. The CDR3 runs 14 residues. The CDR3 DNA is TGTGCCATCAGTGACAGGGACATCTCCTACGAGCAGTACTTC. It yields the protein CAISDRDISYEQYF.

This clonotype showed up just once. CDR3 sequence: CASSLLGTGGNGYTF. The CDR3 coding sequence is TGTGCCAGCTCACTTCTCGGGACAGGGGGCAATGGCTACACCTTC. The chain uses TRBV27 and TRBJ1-2, with 12 positions matching TRBD1. The germline V gene encodes CDR1 MNHEY and CDR2 SMNVEV (reference sequence). The CDR3 is 15 amino acids. Trimming took 8 bases from V and 6 from J; bases not matched to a gene: 10.

The rearrangement uses TRBV15 and TRBJ2-1; 9 nucleotides align to TRBD1. This CDR3 contains 14 residues. J was trimmed by 3 bases and V by 5 bases; bases with no gene match: 2. The germline V gene has CDR1 LNHNV and CDR2 YYDKDF (reference sequence). CDR3 nucleotide sequence: TGTGCCACCAGCGGGGACAGGGACTACAATGAGCAGTTCTTC. Amino acid sequence: CATSGDRDYNEQFF. Full variable domain (remainder filled in from reference TRBV15 and TRBJ2-1): DAMVIQNPRYQVTQFGKPVTLSCSQTLNHNVMYWYQQKSSQAPKLLFHYYDKDFNNEADTPDNFQSRRPNTSFCFLDIRSPGLGDTAMYLCATSGDRDYNEQFFGPGTRLTVL.

This chain joins TRBV28 and TRBJ2-3; D gene unclear. Trimming shortened V by 6 bases and J by 0 bases, and 10 bases separated the two germline ends. Germline CDR1 reads MDHEN; CDR2 reads SYDVKM. This CDR3 is 14 amino acids long. CDR3 nucleotide sequence: TGTGCCAGCAGCCAACAGCAGAGCACAGATACGCAGTATTTT. Translation: CASSQQQSTDTQYF.

J is TRBJ2-7 and V is TRBV20-1; TRBD1 is a possible D gene (6 bases). The CDR3 has 12 amino acids. Trimming took off 3 bases at V and 0 bases at J, with 6 bases between the two ends. CDR1 and CDR2 from the germline V gene are DFQATT and SNEGSKA (reference sequence). The CDR3 DNA is TGCAGTGCTAGGGACAGCTCCTACGAGCAGTACGTC. Protein sequence: CSARDSSYEQYV.